The 5 T cell receptor beta chains given below trace back to one sample, sequenced in a study of T cells in Graves' hyperthyroidism and ophthalmopathy. RNA transcripts yielded amplified TCR beta CDR3 regions. During a first-round RT-PCR of the TCR CDR3, the HTBI primer set was used. TCRdb redid the calling of the multiplex PCR reads with MiXCR, one entry per CDR3 protein. Here the sample spans about 350,000 distinct CDR3 sequences, around a sixth being singletons. Sequenced material: blood. Receptor source: a woman aged 40 to 55 with Graves' ophthalmopathy.

This clonotype showed up many times. The chain couples TRBV6-2 or TRBV6-3 to TRBJ2-6; 11 nucleotides line up with TRBD2. Germline CDR1 MNHEY, CDR2 SVGEGT. Losses at the gene ends were 7 bases for V and 1 base for J; bases not matched to a gene: 9. This CDR3 spans 18 amino acids. The CDR3 here is CASNTLLAGVSGANVLTF. Written as DNA, the CDR3 is TGTGCCAGCAACACGTTACTAGCGGGAGTTTCTGGGGCCAACGTCCTGACTTTC.

This clonotype was observed a handful of times. Possible read error: a much larger clone is one base away. The chain carries TRBV11-2 and TRBJ2-6; D unclear. Germline V lookup: CDR1 SGHAT, CDR2 FQNNGV. This CDR3 has 16 amino acids. CDR3 sequence reads: CAISLRAPTGANVLTF. CDR3 nucleotides: TGTGCCATCAGCTTAAGAGCTCCAACTGGGGCCAACGTCCTGACTTTC.

The chain recombines TRBV20-1 with TRBJ2-1; D is unresolved. Germline lookup yields CDR1 DFQATT and CDR2 SNEGSKA (reference sequence). V lost 3 bases, J lost 9 bases, and 18 bases lay in between. The CDR3 has 14 amino acids. Here the CDR3 reads CSASVDSRYSEQFF. The CDR3 nucleotides read TGCAGTGCTAGTGTGGATAGCCGATACTCTGAGCAGTTCTTC.

The table lists this clonotype with many counts. The chain joins TRBV20-1 to TRBJ1-2; TRBD1 might be the D (5 bases). V lost 4 bases to trimming and J lost 8 bases, with 14 bases between them. Germline V gene data show CDR1 as DFQATT and CDR2 as SNEGSKA (reference sequence). The CDR3 consists of 12 residues. The CDR3 region is CSATDTRRGYTF. The CDR3 nucleotides are TGCAGTGCTACGGACACCCGACGGGGCTACACCTTC.

Ten or more counts support this clonotype. The CDR3 DNA is TGTGCCAGCAGCTTACGGACGGTGACGAACACCGGGGAGCTGTTTTTT. Translated, it gives CASSLRTVTNTGELFF. V usage is TRBV7-8 and J usage is TRBJ2-2, with D unresolved. The germline CDR1 and CDR2 sequences are SGHVS and FQNEAQ. CDR3 length: 16 residues. The V end lost 2 bases, the J end lost 0 bases, and 10 bases lay between the germline ends. The complete variable domain, with remaining parts taken from reference TRBV7-8 and TRBJ2-2, reads GAGVSQSPRYKVAKRGQDVALRCDPISGHVSLFWYQQALGQGPEFLTYFQNEAQLDKSGLPSDRFFAERPEGSVSTLKIQRTQQEDSAVYLCASSLRTVTNTGELFFGEGSRLTVL.